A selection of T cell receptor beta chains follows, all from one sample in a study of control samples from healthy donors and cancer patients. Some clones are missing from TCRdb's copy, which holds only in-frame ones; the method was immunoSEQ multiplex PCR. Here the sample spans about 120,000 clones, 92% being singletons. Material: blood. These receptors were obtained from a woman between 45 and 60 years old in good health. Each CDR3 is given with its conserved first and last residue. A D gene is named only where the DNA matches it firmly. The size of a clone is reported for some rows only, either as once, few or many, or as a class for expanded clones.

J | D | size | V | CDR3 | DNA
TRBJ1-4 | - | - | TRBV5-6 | CASSLGEKLFF | TGTGCCAGCAGCTTGGGTGAAAAACTGTTTTTT
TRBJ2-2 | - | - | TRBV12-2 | CASRLEESSGGLENTGELFF | TGTGCAAGTCGCTTAGAAGAGTCTAGCGGGGGGCTAGAGAACACCGGGGAGCTGTTTTTT
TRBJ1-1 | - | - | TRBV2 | CAAMPGLNTEAFF | TGTGCCGCAATGCCGGGACTGAACACTGAAGCTTTCTTT
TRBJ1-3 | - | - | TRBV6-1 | CASSEGHPTGNTIYF | TGTGCCAGCAGTGAAGGCCACCCGACTGGAAACACCATATATTTT
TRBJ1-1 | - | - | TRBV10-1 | CASSSVGTEAFF | TGCGCCAGCAGTTCGGTAGGGACTGAAGCTTTCTTT
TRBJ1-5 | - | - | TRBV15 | CATSRWDQPQHF | TGTGCCACCAGCAGGTGGGATCAGCCCCAGCATTTT
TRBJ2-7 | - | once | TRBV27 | CASSLFGRPGYEQYF | TGTGCCAGCAGTTTATTTGGGCGTCCGGGGTACGAGCAGTACTTC
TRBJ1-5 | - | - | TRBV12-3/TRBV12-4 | CASSLGPNQPQHF | TGTGCCAGCAGTTTAGGCCCCAATCAGCCCCAGCATTTT
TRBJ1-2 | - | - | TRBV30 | CAWSPGGGGTIF | TGTGCCTGGAGTCCCGGGGGAGGCGGGACTATCTTC
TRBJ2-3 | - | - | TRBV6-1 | CASSEALTQYF | TGTGCCAGCAGTGAAGCGCTTACGCAGTATTTT
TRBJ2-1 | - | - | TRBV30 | CAWTTDSNEQFF | TGTGCCTGGACCACGGACAGTAATGAGCAGTTCTTC
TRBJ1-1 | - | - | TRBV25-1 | CASSESLVAFF | TGTGCCAGCAGTGAATCTTTGGTGGCTTTCTTT
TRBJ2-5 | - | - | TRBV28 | CASSRDLQETQYF | TGTGCCAGCAGCCGGGACTTGCAAGAGACCCAGTACTTC
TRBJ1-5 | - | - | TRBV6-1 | CASSEVSRSNQPQHF | TGTGCCAGCAGTGAAGTTTCGAGGAGCAATCAGCCCCAGCATTTT
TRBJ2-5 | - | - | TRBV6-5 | CASVRDGRGETQYF | TGTGCCAGCGTCCGGGACGGCAGAGGAGAGACCCAGTACTTC
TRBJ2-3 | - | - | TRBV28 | CASSFGGGTDTQYF | TGTGCCAGCAGTTTTGGAGGAGGCACAGATACGCAGTATTTT
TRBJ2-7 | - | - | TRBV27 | CASTPTGGMRQYF | TGTGCCAGCACCCCGACTGGGGGGATGAGGCAGTACTTC
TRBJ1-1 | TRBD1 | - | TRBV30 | CAWSSQGGTGRRNTEAFF | TGTGCCTGGAGCTCACAGGGGGGGACAGGGAGGAGGAACACTGAAGCTTTCTTT
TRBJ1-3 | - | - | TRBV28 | CASRNGDTIYF | TGTGCCAGCAGAAATGGGGACACCATATATTTT
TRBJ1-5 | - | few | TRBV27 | CASSFYSNQPQHF | TGTGCCAGCAGTTTTTATAGCAATCAGCCCCAGCATTTT
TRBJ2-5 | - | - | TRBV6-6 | CASSGPRLGETQYF | TGTGCCAGCAGTGGGCCTCGGCTGGGCGAGACCCAGTACTTC
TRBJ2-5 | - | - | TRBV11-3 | CASSFGGETQYF | TGTGCCAGCAGCTTTGGGGGAGAGACCCAGTACTTC
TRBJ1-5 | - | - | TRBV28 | CASSTKRRQINQPQHF | TGTGCCAGCAGTACTAAGAGGCGGCAGATCAATCAGCCCCAGCATTTT
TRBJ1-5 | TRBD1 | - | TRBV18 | CASSPGFSQGASQPQHF | TGTGCCAGCTCACCGGGGTTTTCACAGGGGGCAAGTCAGCCCCAGCATTTT
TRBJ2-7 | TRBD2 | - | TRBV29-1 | CSVVQLAGVPYEQYF | TGCAGCGTTGTACAGTTAGCGGGAGTTCCATACGAGCAGTACTTC
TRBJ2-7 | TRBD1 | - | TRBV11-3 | CASSLTGASNEQYF | TGTGCCAGCAGCTTAACAGGGGCCTCGAACGAGCAGTACTTC
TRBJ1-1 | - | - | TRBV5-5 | CASSLVFFGGTEAFF | TGTGCCAGCAGCTTGGTGTTTTTTGGGGGGACTGAAGCTTTCTTT
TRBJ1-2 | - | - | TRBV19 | CASSTPRNTGRGATYGYTF | TGTGCCAGTAGTACACCTCGAAATACGGGTAGGGGCGCAACCTATGGCTACACCTTC
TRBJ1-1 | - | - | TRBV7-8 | CASSSERDTEAFF | TGTGCCAGCAGCTCAGAAAGGGACACTGAAGCTTTCTTT
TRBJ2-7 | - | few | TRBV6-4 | CASSDFAGPAAEQYF | TGTGCCAGCAGTGACTTCGCGGGGCCGGCCGCCGAGCAGTACTTC
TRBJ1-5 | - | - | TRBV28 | CASSLSRDGGYSNQPQHF | TGTGCCAGCAGTTTGTCAAGGGATGGGGGGTATAGCAATCAGCCCCAGCATTTT
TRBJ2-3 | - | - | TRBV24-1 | CATSETPLGAQYF | TGTGCCACCAGTGAGACGCCTTTGGGGGCGCAGTATTTT
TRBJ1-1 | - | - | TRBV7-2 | CASSSGLGQVTEAFF | TGTGCCAGCAGCTCAGGCCTAGGACAAGTCACTGAAGCTTTCTTT
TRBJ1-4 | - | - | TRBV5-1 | CASSVQDANEKLFF | TGCGCCAGCAGCGTACAGGACGCTAATGAAAAACTGTTTTTT
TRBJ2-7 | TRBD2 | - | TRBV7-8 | CASSLRTSGTYEQYF | TGTGCCAGCAGCTTGAGGACTAGCGGCACCTACGAGCAGTACTTC
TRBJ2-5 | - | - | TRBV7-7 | CASSLRMVQGLGETQYF | TGTGCTAGCAGCCTAAGGATGGTCCAGGGCCTTGGGGAGACCCAGTACTTC
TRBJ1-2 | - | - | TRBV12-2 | CASRSGAGLRYYGYTF | TGTGCAAGTCGCTCAGGGGCAGGTCTTAGGTACTATGGCTACACCTTC
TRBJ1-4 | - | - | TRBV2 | CASSDRTGLTEKLFF | TGTGCCAGCAGTGACAGGACCGGACTGACTGAAAAACTGTTTTTT
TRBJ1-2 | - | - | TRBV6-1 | CASSEFHLGDGGDYGYTF | TGTGCCAGCAGTGAGTTTCACCTTGGGGACGGAGGGGACTATGGCTACACCTTC
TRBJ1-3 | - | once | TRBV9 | CASSVDSSGNTIYF | TGTGCCAGCAGCGTAGACAGCTCTGGAAACACCATATATTTT
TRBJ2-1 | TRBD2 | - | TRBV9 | CASSYSGSVDEQFF | TGTGCCAGCAGCTATAGCGGGAGTGTGGATGAGCAGTTCTTC
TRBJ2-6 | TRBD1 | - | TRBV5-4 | CASSPERTGGSGANVLTF | TGTGCCAGCAGCCCAGAGCGGACAGGGGGTTCTGGGGCCAACGTCCTGACTTTC
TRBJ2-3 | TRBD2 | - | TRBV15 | CVRAGRGTDTQYF | TGTGTGAGAGCGGGACGGGGCACAGATACGCAGTATTTT
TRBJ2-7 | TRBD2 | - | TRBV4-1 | CASSQGTGGLIYEQYF | TGCGCCAGCAGCCAAGGCACGGGGGGACTGATTTACGAGCAGTACTTC
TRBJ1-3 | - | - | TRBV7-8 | CASSLPARSRGNTIYF | TGTGCCAGCAGCTTACCTGCCAGGTCGCGCGGAAACACCATATATTTT
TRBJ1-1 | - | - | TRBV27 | CASSPNYLGGSEAFF | TGTGCCAGCAGTCCGAACTACTTAGGGGGTTCTGAAGCTTTCTTT
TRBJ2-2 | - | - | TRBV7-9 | CASSLVSGGELFF | TGTGCCAGCAGCTTAGTGAGTGGCGGGGAGCTGTTTTTT
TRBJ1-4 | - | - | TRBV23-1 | CASSHYDCPRVGEKLFF | TGCGCCAGCAGTCACTACGACTGCCCAAGGGTTGGTGAAAAACTGTTTTTT
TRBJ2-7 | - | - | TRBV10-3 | CAISESRGAREQYF | TGTGCCATCAGTGAGTCTCGGGGGGCGCGCGAGCAGTACTTC
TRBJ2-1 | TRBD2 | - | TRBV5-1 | CASSLEGGSGEQFF | TGCGCCAGCAGCTTGGAGGGAGGGTCCGGGGAGCAGTTCTTC
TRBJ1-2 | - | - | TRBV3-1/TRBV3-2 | CASSQEGGGFYGYTF | TGTGCCAGCAGCCAAGAGGGGGGTGGTTTTTATGGCTACACCTTC
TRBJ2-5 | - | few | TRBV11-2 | CASSTSASQYF | TGTGCCAGCAGCACCAGTGCTAGCCAGTACTTC
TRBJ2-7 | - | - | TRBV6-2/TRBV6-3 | CASSRQYEQYF | TGTGCCAGCAGCCGACAATACGAGCAGTACTTC
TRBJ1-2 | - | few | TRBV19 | CASSIVFGQNYGYTF | TGTGCCAGTAGTATTGTTTTCGGGCAGAACTATGGCTACACCTTC
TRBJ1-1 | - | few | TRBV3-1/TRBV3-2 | CASSQDHRVMNTEAFF | TGTGCCAGCAGCCAAGACCACAGGGTCATGAACACTGAAGCTTTCTTT
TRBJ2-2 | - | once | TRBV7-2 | CASSLVGGAGELFF | TGTGCCAGCAGCTTAGTAGGGGGGGCCGGGGAGCTGTTTTTT
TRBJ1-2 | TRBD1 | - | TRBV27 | CASSTGGAGYGYTF | TGTGCCAGCAGTACAGGGGGCGCGGGATATGGCTACACCTTC